What follows are 11 T cell receptor beta chains derived from one specimen sequenced in a study of glioma-infiltrating T cells after dendritic cell vaccination. The protocol was immunoSEQ multiplex PCR, while the TCRdb copy is restricted to in-frame clones and leaves out a portion. The data show 100,000 or so clones, 85% to 90% seen once. Material: blood, obtained before dendritic cell vaccination. These receptors were collected from a human donor with glioblastoma.

V usage is TRBV7-9 and J usage is TRBJ1-5, with a weak D call TRBD1 (5 bases). The V end was cut by 2 bases, the J end by 3 bases, with 11 bases between. Germline V CDR1 and CDR2: SEHNR, FQNEAQ (reference sequence). CDR3 size: 15 residues. DNA of the CDR3: TGTGCCAGCAGCTTATTAGGGGTAGACAATCAGCCCCAGCATTTT. This codes for CASSLLGVDNQPQHF.

This chain uses TRBV5-1 with TRBJ2-3; TRBD1 agrees at 7 bases. The CDR3 totals 17 residues. Germline CDR1 is SGHRS and CDR2 is YFSETQ. V was clipped by 0 bases and J by 2 bases; unmatched bases: 9. CDR3 DNA: TGCGCCAGCAGCTTGGCCAAAAGGGGGCGATCCACAGATACGCAGTATTTT. Protein: CASSLAKRGRSTDTQYF.

The chain combines TRBV7-2 with TRBJ1-1; D remains unclear. Trimming took off 5 bases at V and 4 bases at J, with 17 bases between the two ends. CDR1 is SGHTA and CDR2 is FQGNSA in the germline V gene. The CDR3 sequence is 15 residues long. As DNA, the CDR3 is TGTGCCAGCAGCCGAGACGGGATTGGAGGCACTGAAGCTTTCTTT. Amino acids: CASSRDGIGGTEAFF. Looking up the rest from reference TRBV7-2 and TRBJ1-1 gives the full variable domain: GAGVSQSPSNKVTEKGKDVELRCDPISGHTALYWYRQSLGQGLEFLIYFQGNSAPDKSGLPSDRFSAERTGGSVSTLTIQRTQQEDSAVYLCASSRDGIGGTEAFFGQGTRLTVV.

The rearrangement joins TRBV19 to TRBJ1-2, with D possibly TRBD1 on 5 matching bases. Germline CDR1 reads LNHDA; CDR2 reads SQIVND (reference sequence). Trimming left V 0 bases short and J 2 bases short, with 19 bases between. The CDR3 has 18 amino acids. The CDR3 region has the DNA TGTGCCAGTAGTATAGATAGATTAGCGGCCGGGGGAAACTATGGCTACACCTTC. Protein product: CASSIDRLAAGGNYGYTF.

The genes are TRBV28 and TRBJ2-1, with TRBD2 matching 10 bases. CDR3 size: 15 residues. Germline CDR1 reads MDHEN; CDR2 reads SYDVKM. V lost 4 bases, J lost 8 bases, and 8 bases stayed unmatched. The CDR3 loop is CASSSPAGGLYEQFF. The CDR3 nucleotides are TGTGCCAGCAGTTCCCCAGCGGGAGGGCTCTATGAGCAGTTCTTC.

V usage is TRBV7-2 and J usage is TRBJ2-3, with unresolved D. CDR1 SGHTA and CDR2 FQGNSA come from the germline V gene. The CDR3 is made up of 13 amino acids. Trimming shortened V by 2 bases and J by 5 bases, and 8 bases separated the two germline ends. The CDR3 nucleotides read TGTGCCAGCAGCTTAAACTCTGGAGATACGCAGTATTTT. Translating gives CASSLNSGDTQYF. Full variable domain (outside the CDR3, taken from reference TRBV7-2 and TRBJ2-3): GAGVSQSPSNKVTEKGKDVELRCDPISGHTALYWYRQSLGQGLEFLIYFQGNSAPDKSGLPSDRFSAERTGGSVSTLTIQRTQQEDSAVYLCASSLNSGDTQYFGPGTRLTVL.

This chain links TRBV7-5 with TRBJ2-7; the table assigns TRBD1, which was not confirmed against the DNA. TRBV7-5 is designated a pseudogene. The CDR3 extends over 16 amino acids. The CDR3 loop is CVRSLQWVQGTYEQYF. In DNA form, the CDR3 reads TGTGTCAGAAGCTTACAGTGGGTTCAGGGGACATACGAGCAGTACTTC.

CDR3 nucleotides: TGTGCCAGTAGGGCAGGAAGTTATGGCTACACCTTC. This translates into CASRAGSYGYTF. The chain joins TRBV19 to TRBJ1-2; no clear D gene. V lost 6 bases and J 5 bases, leaving 10 bases between the germline ends. Germline values: CDR1 LNHDA, CDR2 SQIVND (reference sequence). CDR3 length: 12 amino acids.

V gene TRBV2 combines with J gene TRBJ2-5; 7 positions agree with TRBD1. This CDR3 comprises 14 residues. J gave up 4 bases and V 0 bases, and 2 bases lay outside the gene matches. Looked up from germline, CDR1 is SNHLY and CDR2 is FYNNEI. The CDR3 nucleotides are TGTGCCAGCAGTGAAGCGGCAGGGGGAGAGACCCAGTACTTC. Translation gives CASSEAAGGETQYF.

V is TRBV5-6 and J is TRBJ1-1, with 8 bases that match TRBD1. Losses at the gene ends were 1 base for V and 5 bases for J; bases not matched to a gene: 7. Germline values: CDR1 SGHDT, CDR2 YYEEEE. This CDR3 is built from 15 residues. The CDR3 DNA reads TGTGCCAGCAGCTTGCGAGGGACAGGAGGGACTGAAGCTTTCTTT. This gives the protein CASSLRGTGGTEAFF.

V usage is TRBV5-4 and J usage is TRBJ2-7; the match to TRBD2 covers 8 bases. Germline loops: CDR1 SGHNT, CDR2 YYREEE (reference sequence). The CDR3 is made up of 17 amino acids. The V segment lost 0 bases and the J segment 2 bases; nucleotides outside the gene matches: 10. The CDR3 DNA reads TGTGCCAGCAGCTTGGCCCCGGGGGGGGGCACCACCTACGAGCAGTACTTC. Amino acid sequence: CASSLAPGGGTTYEQYF. Supplemented by reference TRBV5-4 and TRBJ2-7, the full variable domain reads ETGVTQSPTHLIKTRGQQVTLRCSSQSGHNTVSWYQQALGQGPQFIFQYYREEENGRGNFPPRFSGLQFPNYSSELNVNALELDDSALYLCASSLAPGGGTTYEQYFGPGTRLTVT.